The rows below give T cell receptor beta chains drawn from one sample of a study of T cells in Graves' hyperthyroidism and ophthalmopathy. Using its own MiXCR run on the multiplex PCR reads, TCRdb lists one record per CDR3 protein. Of around 300,000 distinct CDR3 sequences listed, over 20% are singletons. Sequencing was performed on blood. All receptors derive from a man younger than 45 with Graves' ophthalmopathy. CDR3s include the opening cysteine and the closing phenylalanine or tryptophan. The order of the fields is clone size, V gene, D gene, J gene, CDR3 protein, CDR3 DNA. A D gene is named only where the DNA matches it firmly. Not all rows give a size; the values are once, few, many and, for expanded clones, a class.

abundance: many
v_gene: TRBV20-1
d_gene: -
j_gene: TRBJ2-1
CDR3aa: CSADRAAGAYNEQFF
CDR3nt: TGCAGTGCAGACAGGGCGGCGGGAGCCTACAATGAGCAGTTCTTC

abundance: -
v_gene: TRBV7-9
d_gene: -
j_gene: TRBJ1-5
CDR3aa: CASSFQAREPQHF
CDR3nt: TGTGCCAGCAGCTTCCAAGCCAGGGAGCCCCAGCATTTT

abundance: -
v_gene: TRBV19
d_gene: -
j_gene: TRBJ1-5
CDR3aa: CASRSGIHINQPQHF
CDR3nt: TGTGCCAGTAGGTCGGGCATACACATTAATCAGCCCCAGCATTTT

abundance: -
v_gene: TRBV5-1
d_gene: -
j_gene: TRBJ2-1
CDR3aa: CASSLGLGLSYNEQFF
CDR3nt: TGCGCCAGCAGCTTGGGACTAGGTCTCTCCTACAATGAGCAGTTCTTC

abundance: many
v_gene: TRBV6-1
d_gene: -
j_gene: TRBJ2-2
CDR3aa: CASRGTQTGELFF
CDR3nt: TGTGCCAGCAGGGGGACTCAAACCGGGGAGCTGTTTTTT

abundance: -
v_gene: TRBV2
d_gene: TRBD2
j_gene: TRBJ2-5
CDR3aa: CASRSGLAAIETQYF
CDR3nt: TGTGCCAGCAGATCGGGGCTAGCGGCAATAGAGACCCAGTACTTC

abundance: -
v_gene: TRBV27
d_gene: -
j_gene: TRBJ1-1
CDR3aa: CASGPNWWLNTEAFF
CDR3nt: TGTGCCAGCGGCCCCAACTGGTGGCTGAACACTGAAGCTTTCTTT

abundance: few
v_gene: TRBV5-1
d_gene: -
j_gene: TRBJ2-7
CDR3aa: CASSYGLGGRGYEQYF
CDR3nt: TGCGCCAGCAGCTACGGACTAGGGGGGAGGGGCTACGAGCAGTACTTC

abundance: -
v_gene: TRBV6-1
d_gene: TRBD1
j_gene: TRBJ1-1
CDR3aa: CASSLRTGGLNTEAFF
CDR3nt: TGTGCCAGCAGTCTGCGGACAGGGGGGTTGAACACTGAAGCTTTCTTT

abundance: -
v_gene: TRBV2
d_gene: -
j_gene: TRBJ1-1
CDR3aa: CASSAEMEGATEAFF
CDR3nt: TGTGCCAGCAGTGCTGAAATGGAGGGCGCCACTGAAGCTTTCTTT

abundance: few
v_gene: TRBV27
d_gene: -
j_gene: TRBJ2-1
CDR3aa: CASSLSPAYYNEQFF
CDR3nt: TGTGCCAGCAGTTTATCGCCGGCGTATTACAATGAGCAGTTCTTC

abundance: many
v_gene: TRBV3-1
d_gene: -
j_gene: TRBJ2-2
CDR3aa: CASSPPSGELFF
CDR3nt: TGTGCCAGCAGCCCTCCATCCGGGGAGCTGTTTTTT

abundance: -
v_gene: TRBV12-3/TRBV12-4
d_gene: -
j_gene: TRBJ2-1
CDR3aa: CASSFLFPYNEQFF
CDR3nt: TGTGCCAGCAGTTTCCTATTCCCCTACAATGAGCAGTTCTTC

abundance: -
v_gene: TRBV7-3
d_gene: -
j_gene: TRBJ1-2
CDR3aa: CASSPSGTPNGYTF
CDR3nt: TGTGCCAGCAGCCCTTCCGGGACACCAAATGGCTACACCTTC

abundance: -
v_gene: TRBV12-3/TRBV12-4
d_gene: TRBD1
j_gene: TRBJ2-1
CDR3aa: CASIYGTDYNEQFF
CDR3nt: TGTGCCAGCATCTACGGGACAGACTACAATGAGCAGTTCTTC

abundance: few
v_gene: TRBV6-1
d_gene: TRBD1
j_gene: TRBJ1-1
CDR3aa: CASRRTGATGVKAFF
CDR3nt: TGTGCCAGCAGGAGGACAGGGGCTACAGGGGTGAAAGCTTTCTTT

abundance: few
v_gene: TRBV7-2
d_gene: TRBD2
j_gene: TRBJ2-7
CDR3aa: CASSLVRSPSGYEQYF
CDR3nt: TGTGCCAGCAGCTTAGTTCGCTCTCCTAGCGGATACGAGCAGTACTTC

abundance: many
v_gene: TRBV12-3/TRBV12-4
d_gene: -
j_gene: TRBJ1-1
CDR3aa: CASSRRGDTEAFF
CDR3nt: TGTGCCAGCAGTCGAAGGGGGGACACTGAAGCTTTCTTT

abundance: -
v_gene: TRBV7-3
d_gene: -
j_gene: TRBJ2-7
CDR3aa: CASIQGGTYEQYF
CDR3nt: TGTGCCAGCATCCAGGGGGGTACATACGAGCAGTACTTC

abundance: many
v_gene: TRBV6-1
d_gene: TRBD1
j_gene: TRBJ2-3
CDR3aa: CASSTGGTTDTQYF
CDR3nt: TGTGCCAGCAGTACAGGGGGAACCACAGATACGCAGTATTTT

abundance: many
v_gene: TRBV11-3
d_gene: TRBD2
j_gene: TRBJ2-1
CDR3aa: CASSLGGLAGYNEQFF
CDR3nt: TGTGCCAGCAGCTTAGGGGGACTAGCGGGATACAATGAGCAGTTCTTC

abundance: many
v_gene: TRBV20-1
d_gene: -
j_gene: TRBJ2-7
CDR3aa: CSANLLGEQYF
CDR3nt: TGCAGTGCTAACCTTTTGGGCGAGCAGTACTTC

abundance: few
v_gene: TRBV9
d_gene: TRBD1
j_gene: TRBJ2-7
CDR3aa: CASSVDRGGRGEQYF
CDR3nt: TGTGCCAGCAGCGTCGACAGGGGAGGAAGGGGCGAGCAGTACTTC

abundance: -
v_gene: TRBV7-9
d_gene: TRBD1
j_gene: TRBJ2-2
CDR3aa: CASSSRDRVANTGELFF
CDR3nt: TGTGCCAGCAGCTCGCGCGACAGGGTAGCGAACACCGGGGAGCTGTTTTTT

abundance: few
v_gene: TRBV12-3/TRBV12-4
d_gene: -
j_gene: TRBJ2-1
CDR3aa: CASSSLASSSYNEQFF
CDR3nt: TGTGCCAGCAGTTCCCTAGCGTCTAGCTCCTACAATGAGCAGTTCTTC

abundance: many
v_gene: TRBV12-3/TRBV12-4
d_gene: -
j_gene: TRBJ2-7
CDR3aa: CASSPSEDEQYF
CDR3nt: TGTGCCAGCAGCCCGTCCGAAGACGAGCAGTACTTC

abundance: -
v_gene: TRBV19
d_gene: -
j_gene: TRBJ2-3
CDR3aa: CASSISRTDTQYF
CDR3nt: TGTGCCAGTAGTATTTCCAGAACGGATACGCAGTATTTT

abundance: few
v_gene: TRBV11-2
d_gene: -
j_gene: TRBJ1-1
CDR3aa: CASSLQYTEAFF
CDR3nt: TGTGCCAGCAGCCTCCAATACACTGAAGCTTTCTTT

abundance: -
v_gene: TRBV29-1
d_gene: -
j_gene: TRBJ2-3
CDR3aa: CSVGRFAGSSTDTQYF
CDR3nt: TGCAGCGTTGGGCGCTTTGCCGGGAGTAGTACAGATACGCAGTATTTT

abundance: -
v_gene: TRBV6-1
d_gene: -
j_gene: TRBJ2-7
CDR3aa: CASSTGTTGEQYF
CDR3nt: TGTGCCAGCAGCACCGGGACCACTGGCGAGCAGTACTTC

abundance: -
v_gene: TRBV6-2/TRBV6-3
d_gene: -
j_gene: TRBJ1-2
CDR3aa: CASSQWSGGIVGYTF
CDR3nt: TGTGCCAGCAGTCAGTGGAGTGGCGGCATAGTGGGCTACACCTTC

abundance: -
v_gene: TRBV13
d_gene: -
j_gene: TRBJ1-5
CDR3aa: CASSLSRGDLGNQPQHF
CDR3nt: TGTGCCAGCAGCTTATCAAGGGGGGATTTGGGCAATCAGCCCCAGCATTTT

abundance: many
v_gene: TRBV28
d_gene: -
j_gene: TRBJ2-7
CDR3aa: CASRRGGGSGEQYF
CDR3nt: TGTGCCAGCAGGAGGGGAGGGGGGTCGGGAGAGCAGTACTTC

abundance: -
v_gene: TRBV28
d_gene: TRBD1
j_gene: TRBJ1-1
CDR3aa: CASRTGTGFGAFF
CDR3nt: TGTGCCAGCAGAACCGGGACAGGATTTGGCGCTTTCTTT

abundance: -
v_gene: TRBV11-2
d_gene: -
j_gene: TRBJ1-1
CDR3aa: CASSLRPADVNTEALF
CDR3nt: TGTGCCAGCAGCTTAAGGCCAGCGGATGTGAACACTGAAGCTCTCTTT

abundance: -
v_gene: TRBV28
d_gene: -
j_gene: TRBJ1-3
CDR3aa: CASTTTSSGNTIYF
CDR3nt: TGTGCCAGCACCACCACGAGCTCTGGAAACACCATATATTTT

abundance: -
v_gene: TRBV7-9
d_gene: TRBD2
j_gene: TRBJ2-7
CDR3aa: CASTKAGGYKQYF
CDR3nt: TGTGCCAGCACCAAAGCGGGGGGCTACAAGCAGTACTTC

abundance: -
v_gene: TRBV6-1
d_gene: -
j_gene: TRBJ2-7
CDR3aa: CASSEQDSYEQYF
CDR3nt: TGTGCCAGCAGCGAGCAGGACAGCTACGAGCAGTACTTC

abundance: many
v_gene: TRBV24-1
d_gene: TRBD1
j_gene: TRBJ2-5
CDR3aa: CATSDLQGAETQYF
CDR3nt: TGTGCCACCAGTGATTTGCAGGGGGCAGAGACCCAGTACTTC

abundance: few
v_gene: TRBV6-2/TRBV6-3
d_gene: -
j_gene: TRBJ2-1
CDR3aa: CASSSAGSYNEQFF
CDR3nt: TGTGCCAGCAGTTCAGCGGGCTCCTACAATGAGCAGTTCTTC

abundance: few
v_gene: TRBV28
d_gene: TRBD1
j_gene: TRBJ2-6
CDR3aa: CASIDPGQGTGANVLTF
CDR3nt: TGTGCCAGCATCGATCCGGGACAGGGGACTGGGGCCAACGTCCTGACTTTC

abundance: few
v_gene: TRBV11-2
d_gene: -
j_gene: TRBJ2-1
CDR3aa: CASSPGRFGPRGEQFF
CDR3nt: TGTGCCAGCAGCCCGGGACGTTTCGGACCCCGGGGTGAGCAGTTCTTC

abundance: -
v_gene: TRBV7-2
d_gene: -
j_gene: TRBJ1-1
CDR3aa: CVSSSFGRTEAFF
CDR3nt: TGTGTCAGCAGCTCCTTCGGTCGTACTGAAGCTTTCTTT

abundance: -
v_gene: TRBV7-3
d_gene: -
j_gene: TRBJ2-2
CDR3aa: CASSFVPADGELFF
CDR3nt: TGTGCCAGCAGCTTCGTTCCAGCGGACGGGGAGCTGTTTTTT

abundance: many
v_gene: TRBV4-1
d_gene: -
j_gene: TRBJ2-7
CDR3aa: CASSQEGGGRAVYEQYF
CDR3nt: TGCGCCAGCAGCCAAGAAGGTGGTGGAAGGGCAGTCTACGAGCAGTACTTC